This is a list of T cell receptor beta chains from one sample in a study of identical twins. TCRdb re-called the 5' RACE reads through MiXCR, storing one row per CDR3 protein. The data contain 1,800,000 or so distinct CDR3 sequences, around 29% of them singletons. The sequenced material came from cord blood. These receptors all come from a newborn girl in good health. The CDR3 runs from the conserved cysteine through the conserved F or W. D genes are given only for firm matches. Rows may omit the clone size; those that give it use once, few, many or a size class.

v_call: TRBV20-1
clone_size: NA
j_call: TRBJ2-1
d_call: NA
cdr3_aa: CSANRPGHKETQFF
cdr3_nt: TGCAGTGCCAACAGACCGGGACACAAAGAGACCCAGTTCTTC

v_call: TRBV4-2
clone_size: NA
j_call: TRBJ2-3
d_call: TRBD2
cdr3_aa: CASSHTGTSGGLADTQYF
cdr3_nt: TGTGCCAGCAGCCATACCGGGACTAGCGGGGGGTTGGCAGATACGCAGTATTTT

v_call: TRBV7-9
clone_size: NA
j_call: TRBJ1-4
d_call: NA
cdr3_aa: CASSLNGFSEKLFF
cdr3_nt: TGTGCCAGCAGCCTTAACGGGTTCTCCGAAAAACTGTTTTTT

v_call: TRBV12-3/TRBV12-4
clone_size: many
j_call: TRBJ2-3
d_call: NA
cdr3_aa: CASRAGLLGADTQYF
cdr3_nt: TGTGCCAGCAGGGCGGGACTCCTAGGGGCAGATACGCAGTATTTT

v_call: TRBV12-3/TRBV12-4
clone_size: few
j_call: TRBJ1-5
d_call: NA
cdr3_aa: CASSLKGSDQPQHF
cdr3_nt: TGTGCCAGCAGTTTAAAGGGATCCGATCAGCCCCAGCATTTT

v_call: TRBV20-1
clone_size: NA
j_call: TRBJ1-1
d_call: NA
cdr3_aa: CSARVRGGREAFF
cdr3_nt: TGCAGTGCTAGAGTGAGGGGCGGACGTGAAGCTTTCTTT

v_call: TRBV7-2
clone_size: NA
j_call: TRBJ1-2
d_call: TRBD1
cdr3_aa: CASSLIKGASGYTF
cdr3_nt: TGTGCCAGCAGCTTAATTAAGGGGGCGAGTGGCTACACCTTC

v_call: TRBV19
clone_size: NA
j_call: TRBJ2-1
d_call: NA
cdr3_aa: CASSKIQGARGNEQFF
cdr3_nt: TGTGCCAGTAGTAAAATACAGGGAGCCCGGGGGAATGAGCAGTTCTTC

v_call: TRBV4-1
clone_size: NA
j_call: TRBJ2-7
d_call: NA
cdr3_aa: CASSQDLSGAGTYEQYF
cdr3_nt: TGCGCCAGCAGCCAAGATTTATCGGGGGCAGGCACCTACGAGCAGTACTTC

v_call: TRBV6-6
clone_size: NA
j_call: TRBJ2-3
d_call: TRBD2
cdr3_aa: CASTIPTSGRTDTKYF
cdr3_nt: TGTGCCAGCACCATACCCACTAGCGGGAGAACGGATACGAAGTATTTT

v_call: TRBV7-2
clone_size: many
j_call: TRBJ2-1
d_call: NA
cdr3_aa: CASSLVGGPSYNEQFF
cdr3_nt: TGTGCCAGCAGCTTAGTTGGGGGACCCTCCTACAATGAGCAGTTCTTC

v_call: TRBV13
clone_size: many
j_call: TRBJ2-7
d_call: NA
cdr3_aa: CASRIRGYEQYF
cdr3_nt: TGTGCCAGCAGAATTAGGGGCTACGAGCAGTACTTC

v_call: TRBV5-1
clone_size: NA
j_call: TRBJ1-2
d_call: NA
cdr3_aa: CASSFSNRDYGYTF
cdr3_nt: TGCGCCAGCAGCTTTTCTAACAGGGACTATGGCTACACCTTC

v_call: TRBV6-1
clone_size: NA
j_call: TRBJ1-1
d_call: TRBD1
cdr3_aa: CASRRQGWDTEAFF
cdr3_nt: TGTGCCAGCAGAAGACAGGGCTGGGACACTGAAGCTTTCTTT

v_call: TRBV3-1
clone_size: few
j_call: TRBJ2-7
d_call: TRBD1
cdr3_aa: CASSPRGTGGRNEQYF
cdr3_nt: TGTGCCAGCAGCCCGAGGGGGACAGGGGGCAGGAACGAGCAGTACTTC

v_call: TRBV20-1
clone_size: NA
j_call: TRBJ1-5
d_call: NA
cdr3_aa: CSAGGPPISNQPQHF
cdr3_nt: TGCAGTGCAGGAGGGCCACCCATTAGCAATCAGCCCCAGCATTTT

v_call: TRBV11-2
clone_size: many
j_call: TRBJ1-2
d_call: TRBD1
cdr3_aa: CASSAGTGPYGYTF
cdr3_nt: TGTGCCAGCAGTGCCGGGACAGGCCCATATGGCTACACCTTC

v_call: TRBV10-3
clone_size: NA
j_call: TRBJ2-1
d_call: NA
cdr3_aa: CATSDRQLDNEQFF
cdr3_nt: TGTGCCACCAGTGATAGACAGCTAGACAATGAGCAGTTCTTC

v_call: TRBV6-6
clone_size: few
j_call: TRBJ2-3
d_call: NA
cdr3_aa: CASSYPGTTDTQYF
cdr3_nt: TGTGCCAGCAGTTACCCGGGGACAACAGATACGCAGTATTTT

v_call: TRBV29-1
clone_size: NA
j_call: TRBJ1-3
d_call: NA
cdr3_aa: CSVADRNSGNTIYF
cdr3_nt: TGCAGCGTTGCTGACAGGAACTCTGGAAACACCATATATTTT

v_call: TRBV5-1
clone_size: NA
j_call: TRBJ2-3
d_call: TRBD2
cdr3_aa: CASSVLAGGNGDTQYF
cdr3_nt: TGCGCCAGCAGTGTGCTGGCGGGGGGAAATGGGGATACGCAGTATTTT

v_call: TRBV20-1
clone_size: NA
j_call: TRBJ1-2
d_call: TRBD1
cdr3_aa: CSARGQQGYGYTF
cdr3_nt: TGCAGTGCTAGGGGACAGCAGGGCTATGGCTACACCTTC

v_call: TRBV10-1
clone_size: NA
j_call: TRBJ1-5
d_call: NA
cdr3_aa: CASSANVESPQHF
cdr3_nt: TGCGCCAGCAGTGCGAACGTCGAATCGCCCCAGCATTTT

v_call: TRBV19
clone_size: NA
j_call: TRBJ2-4
d_call: NA
cdr3_aa: CARSDLAKNIQYF
cdr3_nt: TGTGCCAGATCTGACCTAGCCAAAAACATTCAGTACTTC